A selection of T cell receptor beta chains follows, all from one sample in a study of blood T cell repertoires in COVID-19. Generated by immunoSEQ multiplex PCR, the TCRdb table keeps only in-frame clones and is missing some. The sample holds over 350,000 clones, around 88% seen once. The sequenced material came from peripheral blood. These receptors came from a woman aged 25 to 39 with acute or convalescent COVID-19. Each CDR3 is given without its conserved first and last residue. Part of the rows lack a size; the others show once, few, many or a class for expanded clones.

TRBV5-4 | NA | ASSPWGGDTGELF
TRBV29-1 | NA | SVDSGQGTYEQY
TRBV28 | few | ASSRDIGLQETQY
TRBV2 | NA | ASSERLAKNIQY
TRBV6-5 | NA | ASKLAGGNTGELF
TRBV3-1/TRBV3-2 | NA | ASSQDLSYGSEQY
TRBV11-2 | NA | ASSFLQGGYEQY
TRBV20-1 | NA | SASHGGAWETQY
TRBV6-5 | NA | ASSPRGGGSYEQY
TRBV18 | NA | ASSPGTSEETQY
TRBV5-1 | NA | ASGEGGTNTEAF
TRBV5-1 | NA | ASSKGQAEETQY
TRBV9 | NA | ASSEDSGTGELF
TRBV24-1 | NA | ATPRTPFLAGASNGYT
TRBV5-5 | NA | ASSLIGDQPQH
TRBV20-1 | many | SASGGGTYEQY
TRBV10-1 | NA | ASSELQPGDRAENEQY
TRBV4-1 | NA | ASSQVAISSGGQTSYEQY
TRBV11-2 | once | ASSPQTQGNYGYT
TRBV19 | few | ASIGTRNTGELF
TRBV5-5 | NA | ASSFDWDTYEQY
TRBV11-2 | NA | ASSHVRTEQETQY
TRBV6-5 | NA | ASRFGTGANYGYT
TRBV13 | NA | ASSLVQGNGELF
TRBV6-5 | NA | ASSLGQNTEAF
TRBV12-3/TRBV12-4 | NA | ASSLRDWQPQH
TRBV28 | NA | ASSELWGYT
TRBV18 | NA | ASSHYTGELF
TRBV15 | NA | ATSRVPSDEQGYYT
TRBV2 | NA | ASRPRLDNEKLF
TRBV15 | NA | ATSRDRFYQPQH
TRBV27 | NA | ASRGASEEQQY
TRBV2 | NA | ATIRDRNNEKLF
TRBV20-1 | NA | SASESGESPETQY
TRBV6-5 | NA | ASSYSTGYQETQY
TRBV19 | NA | ASSIVTDSYEQY
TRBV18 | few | ASSPFAGPDEQY
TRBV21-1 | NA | ASSNGTGVVVMNEQF
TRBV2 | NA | ASSPGQAPFEAF
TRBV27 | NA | ASSRIGFAYEQY
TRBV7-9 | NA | ASSLSSGELF
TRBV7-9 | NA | ASSFTSGGAETQY
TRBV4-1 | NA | ASSQDFRGEQF